Listed below are T cell receptor beta chains from one sample, sequenced in a study of T cell responses to AZD1222 COVID-19 vaccine. Using immunoSEQ multiplex PCR, the repertoire was profiled, and TCRdb retains in-frame clones only, with some absent. This table has about 120,000 clones, around 84% appearing once. Sequencing was performed on peripheral blood, taken on day 0 of AZD1222 vaccination. The receptors shown here come from an adult in good health. CDR3s leave out the opening cysteine and the closing phenylalanine or tryptophan. A D gene is named only where the DNA matches it firmly.

V gene: TRBV3-1/TRBV3-2
J gene: TRBJ2-7
D gene: TRBD1
CDR3 protein: ASSQDPQGVGYYEQY

V gene: TRBV4-3
J gene: TRBJ1-1
D gene: -
CDR3 protein: ASSQDRAYEAF

V gene: TRBV6-2/TRBV6-3
J gene: TRBJ2-1
D gene: TRBD1
CDR3 protein: ASRPSRGQGGYNEQF

V gene: TRBV21-1
J gene: TRBJ1-2
D gene: -
CDR3 protein: ASSKVAHAYGYT

V gene: TRBV6-6
J gene: TRBJ2-1
D gene: -
CDR3 protein: ASSFVVKGGITLDDEQF

V gene: TRBV19
J gene: TRBJ1-2
D gene: -
CDR3 protein: ASSIAGTTGGYT

V gene: TRBV3-1/TRBV3-2
J gene: TRBJ2-2
D gene: -
CDR3 protein: ASSQGTRATGELF

V gene: TRBV2
J gene: TRBJ2-7
D gene: -
CDR3 protein: ASSEAQGSYYEQY

V gene: TRBV28
J gene: TRBJ2-7
D gene: -
CDR3 protein: ASSLKGYEQY

V gene: TRBV27
J gene: TRBJ1-5
D gene: -
CDR3 protein: ASSLGNYQPQH

V gene: TRBV30
J gene: TRBJ1-1
D gene: -
CDR3 protein: AWSVRNWNTEAF

V gene: TRBV7-9
J gene: TRBJ2-2
D gene: -
CDR3 protein: ASTLTSNTGELF

V gene: TRBV30
J gene: TRBJ1-2
D gene: TRBD1
CDR3 protein: AWSVGQGSSYGYT

V gene: TRBV7-9
J gene: TRBJ1-2
D gene: -
CDR3 protein: ASSPDSHQNYGYT

V gene: TRBV27
J gene: TRBJ1-5
D gene: TRBD1
CDR3 protein: ASSSRTGGWQPQH

V gene: TRBV19
J gene: TRBJ2-7
D gene: -
CDR3 protein: ASSIDYGGTYEQY

V gene: TRBV5-1
J gene: TRBJ2-7
D gene: -
CDR3 protein: ASSLEGGGAYEQY

V gene: TRBV2
J gene: TRBJ1-2
D gene: -
CDR3 protein: ASEGNNYGYT

V gene: TRBV29-1
J gene: TRBJ2-3
D gene: TRBD2
CDR3 protein: SVEREGGSDTQY

V gene: TRBV7-9
J gene: TRBJ1-4
D gene: -
CDR3 protein: ASSLDGRYEKLF

V gene: TRBV19
J gene: TRBJ1-1
D gene: -
CDR3 protein: ASSRDGMNTEAF